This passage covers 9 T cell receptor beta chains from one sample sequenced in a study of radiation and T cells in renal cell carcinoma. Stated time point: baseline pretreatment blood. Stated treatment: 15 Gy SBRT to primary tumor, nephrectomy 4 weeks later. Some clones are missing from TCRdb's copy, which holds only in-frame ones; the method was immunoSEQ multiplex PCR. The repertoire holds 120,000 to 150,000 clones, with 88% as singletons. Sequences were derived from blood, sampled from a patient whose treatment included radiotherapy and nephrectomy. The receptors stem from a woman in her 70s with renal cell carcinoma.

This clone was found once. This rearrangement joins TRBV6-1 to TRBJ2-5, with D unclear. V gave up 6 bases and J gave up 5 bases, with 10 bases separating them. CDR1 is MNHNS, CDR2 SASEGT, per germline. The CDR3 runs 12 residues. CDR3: CASSDIVETQYF. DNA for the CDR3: TGTGCCAGCAGCGACATCGTTGAGACCCAGTACTTC.

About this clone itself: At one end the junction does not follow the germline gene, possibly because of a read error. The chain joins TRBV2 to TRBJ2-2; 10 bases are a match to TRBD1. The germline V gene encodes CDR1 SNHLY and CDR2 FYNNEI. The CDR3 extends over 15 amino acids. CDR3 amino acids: CASREGQGDTGELFF. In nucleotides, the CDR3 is TGTGCCAGCAGGGAAGGACAGGGGGACACCGGGGAGCTGTTTTTT.

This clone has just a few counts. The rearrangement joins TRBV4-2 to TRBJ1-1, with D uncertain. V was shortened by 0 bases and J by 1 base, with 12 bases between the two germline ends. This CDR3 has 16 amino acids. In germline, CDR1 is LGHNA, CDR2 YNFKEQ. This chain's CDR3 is CASSQDFSAGNTEAFF. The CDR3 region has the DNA TGTGCCAGCAGCCAAGATTTCTCTGCGGGGAACACTGAAGCTTTCTTT.

CDR3 loop: CASSRGANFQETQYF. The CDR3 DNA reads as TGCGCCAGCAGCCGGGGGGCTAACTTCCAAGAGACCCAGTACTTC. The chain has TRBV4-1 and TRBJ2-5; D is tentatively TRBD1 or TRBD2 (6 bases each). V was pared by 4 bases and J by 1 base, with 13 bases between. From germline, CDR1 is MGHRA and CDR2 YSYEKL. CDR3 size: 15 residues.

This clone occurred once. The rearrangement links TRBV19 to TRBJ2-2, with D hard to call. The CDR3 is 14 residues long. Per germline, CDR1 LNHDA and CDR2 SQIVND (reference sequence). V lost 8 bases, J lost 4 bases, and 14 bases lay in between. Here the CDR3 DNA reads TGTGCCAGTTGCCCGCCAGTGCCCACCGGGGAGCTGTTTTTT. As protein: CASCPPVPTGELFF.

The CDR3 is CASSNIGRDTEAFF. In DNA, the CDR3 is TGTGCCAGCAGCAATATTGGCAGGGACACTGAAGCTTTCTTT. The V gene is TRBV4-2, the J gene TRBJ1-1, with D possibly TRBD1 on 5 matching bases. V lost 5 bases and J lost 3, with 13 bases in between. From germline, CDR1 is LGHNA and CDR2 YNFKEQ. The CDR3 is 14 amino acids.

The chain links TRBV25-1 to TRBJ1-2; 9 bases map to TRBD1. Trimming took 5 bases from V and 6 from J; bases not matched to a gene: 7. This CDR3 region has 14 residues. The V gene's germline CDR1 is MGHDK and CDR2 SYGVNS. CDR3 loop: CASSQYGTGNGYTF. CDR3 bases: TGTGCCAGCAGTCAGTACGGGACAGGGAATGGCTACACCTTC.

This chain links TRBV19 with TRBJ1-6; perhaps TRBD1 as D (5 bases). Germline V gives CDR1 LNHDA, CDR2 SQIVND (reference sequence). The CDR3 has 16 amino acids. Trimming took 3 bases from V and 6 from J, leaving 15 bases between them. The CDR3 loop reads CASSMGGTAFNSPLHF. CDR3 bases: TGTGCCAGTAGTATGGGGGGAACCGCCTTTAATTCACCCCTCCACTTT.

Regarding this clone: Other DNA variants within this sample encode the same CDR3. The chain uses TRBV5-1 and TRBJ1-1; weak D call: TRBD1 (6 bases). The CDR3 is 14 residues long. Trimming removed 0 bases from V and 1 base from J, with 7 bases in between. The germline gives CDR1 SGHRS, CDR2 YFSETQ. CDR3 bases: TGCGCCAGCAGCTTGGCGGGGGCGAACACTGAAGCTTTCTTT. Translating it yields CASSLAGANTEAFF.